These T cell receptor beta chains were read from a single sample in a study of blood T cell repertoires in COVID-19. Method: immunoSEQ multiplex PCR; TCRdb's copy keeps in-frame clones and lacks some. The sample consists of about 480,000 clones, roughly 90% of them appearing once. Material for sequencing was PBMCs or T cells enriched from blood (not recorded which). The origin of the receptors is a woman in her thirties or forties who had recovered from COVID-19. The CDR3 runs from the conserved cysteine through the conserved F or W. A D gene is named only where the DNA matches it firmly. Rows may omit the clone size; those that give it use once, few, many or a size class.

V	size	J	D	DNA	CDR3
TRBV27	.	TRBJ2-7	.	TGTGCCAGCAGTTTATCGGGCAGGGCGTTCGAGCAGTACTTC	CASSLSGRAFEQYF
TRBV7-9	.	TRBJ1-1	.	TGTGCCAGCAGCCCCCCAGGGGAAACTGAAGCTTTCTTT	CASSPPGETEAFF
TRBV9	.	TRBJ2-7	.	TGTGCCAGCAGCCAAGGACTGCGAGGTTACGAGCAGTACTTC	CASSQGLRGYEQYF
TRBV7-6	.	TRBJ2-7	.	TGTGCCAGCAGTCTGGACGTTGGACACTCCTACGAGCAGTACTTC	CASSLDVGHSYEQYF
TRBV30	.	TRBJ1-5	.	TGTGCCTGGAGTAATCAGGTTTATCAGCCCCAGCATTTT	CAWSNQVYQPQHF
TRBV7-8	.	TRBJ1-1	.	TGTGCCAGCCACATACGGGGCGGGGGCACTGAAGCTTTCTTT	CASHIRGGGTEAFF
TRBV6-5	.	TRBJ2-1	TRBD2	TGTGCCAGCTCCCTGACTAGCGTTGCCTACAATGAGCAGTTCTTC	CASSLTSVAYNEQFF
TRBV6-1	.	TRBJ1-2	TRBD1	TGTGCCAGCAGTGAAGTCGGGGGACAGGTCCACTATGGCTACACCTTC	CASSEVGGQVHYGYTF
TRBV6-1	few	TRBJ1-2	TRBD1	TGTGCCAGCAGTGAGTACCCGGGACAGGGAAGAAGTGGCTACACCTTC	CASSEYPGQGRSGYTF
TRBV12-3/TRBV12-4	.	TRBJ2-3	.	TGTGCCAGCAGTTTATCGTTTACAGATACGCAGTATTTT	CASSLSFTDTQYF
TRBV3-1/TRBV3-2	.	TRBJ1-1	TRBD1	TGTGCCAGCAGCCAAGCGATACAGGGGGGGACTGAAGCTTTCTTT	CASSQAIQGGTEAFF
TRBV27	.	TRBJ2-5	.	TGTGCCAGCAGTGAATCAGGGGTTTTGGAGACCCAGTACTTC	CASSESGVLETQYF
TRBV24-1	.	TRBJ2-3	TRBD2	TGTGCCACCAGTGATCCCCAGGGAGCGGGGGATACGCAGTATTTT	CATSDPQGAGDTQYF
TRBV4-1	.	TRBJ2-2	.	TGCGCCAGCAGCCAGCTATCGACCGGGGAGCTGTTTTTT	CASSQLSTGELFF
TRBV11-2	few	TRBJ1-2	TRBD1	TGTGCCAGCAGCTTACCAGGGGGGGGCTACACCTTC	CASSLPGGGYTF
TRBV4-3	.	TRBJ1-1	.	TGCGCCAGCAGCCCCCGATGGGGCGAGGAAACTGAAGCTTTCTTT	CASSPRWGEETEAFF
TRBV5-4	.	TRBJ2-7	.	TGTGCCAGCAGCTTGCTTTGGGCCCACGAGCAGTACTTC	CASSLLWAHEQYF
TRBV5-5	once	TRBJ2-5	.	TGTGCCAGCAGCCCCTTGCCAGGTCGCCAAGAGACCCAGTACTTC	CASSPLPGRQETQYF
TRBV7-9	.	TRBJ2-2	TRBD2	TGTGCCAGCAGCTTAATGGGAGGGCCCTACACCGGGGAGCTGTTTTTT	CASSLMGGPYTGELFF
TRBV19	.	TRBJ1-2	.	TGTGCCAGTAGACGAACGGGGGAGGGCTATGGCTACACCTTC	CASRRTGEGYGYTF
TRBV19	.	TRBJ2-1	.	TGTGCCAGTAGTATTAGTCGACGGGAGTCTCCTTACAATGAGCAGTTCTTC	CASSISRRESPYNEQFF
TRBV11-2	.	TRBJ2-5	.	TGTGCCAGCAGCCCTCTTAGGGGGAGAGGGAGAGAGACCCAGTACTTC	CASSPLRGRGRETQYF
TRBV29-1	.	TRBJ1-5	.	TGCAGCGTCTCCACAGGTAACGATCAGCCCCAGCATTTT	CSVSTGNDQPQHF
TRBV7-2	once	TRBJ2-7	.	TGTGCCAGCAGCTTATACAGGGACGACGAGCAGTACTTC	CASSLYRDDEQYF
TRBV12-5	.	TRBJ1-2	.	TGTGCTAGTGGCCCTGGGGGGACCTTCTATGGCTACACCTTC	CASGPGGTFYGYTF
TRBV24-1	.	TRBJ1-2	TRBD1	TGTGCCACCAGTGATTTCTCGGGACAGGGGACGGGTGGCTACACCTTC	CATSDFSGQGTGGYTF
TRBV9	.	TRBJ2-3	TRBD1	TGTGCCAGCAGCTCGAGACAGGGCGCAGATACGCAGTATTTT	CASSSRQGADTQYF
TRBV6-2/TRBV6-3	.	TRBJ2-5	TRBD1	TGTGCCAGCAGTTACTTGCCGGGACAGGGGCAAGAGACCCAGTACTTC	CASSYLPGQGQETQYF
TRBV27	once	TRBJ2-3	.	TGTGCCAGCAGCCCCCTAGGGGGCACAGATACGCAGTATTTT	CASSPLGGTDTQYF
TRBV4-3	.	TRBJ2-2	.	TGCGCCAGCAGCCAAGCGAGGACAGCCGGCGGGGAGCTGTTTTTT	CASSQARTAGGELFF
TRBV6-2/TRBV6-3	.	TRBJ1-1	.	TGTGCCAGCAGTTACCAACAGGGCCACACTGAAGCTTTCTTT	CASSYQQGHTEAFF
TRBV18	.	TRBJ1-1	.	TGTGCCAGCTCCAAACACCATCAAGGGGAAGCTTTGGGGTTT	CASSKHHQGEALGF
TRBV9	.	TRBJ1-1	TRBD1	TGTGCCAGCAGCCCTGGACAGGGGGCGATTAACACTGAAGCTTTCTTT	CASSPGQGAINTEAFF
TRBV7-8	once	TRBJ1-2	TRBD1	TGTGCCAGCAGCACACAGGGGACGTACTATGGCTACACCTTC	CASSTQGTYYGYTF
TRBV5-1	.	TRBJ2-2	.	TGCGCCAGCAGCTTGGGTGGACAAGCGAACACCGGGGAGCTGTTTTTT	CASSLGGQANTGELFF
TRBV11-2	.	TRBJ2-7	.	TGTGCCAGCAGCTTACGAGGGAAGACCTACGAGCAGTACTTC	CASSLRGKTYEQYF
TRBV25-1	.	TRBJ2-2	.	TGTGCCAGCAGTGAGAGCACTAAAGGGGTGGCCGGGGAGCTGTTTTTT	CASSESTKGVAGELFF
TRBV5-8	once	TRBJ1-2	.	TGTGCCAGCAGCTTTGGAGGGGCCTATGGCTACACCTTC	CASSFGGAYGYTF
TRBV5-1	once	TRBJ2-7	TRBD2	TGCGCCAGCAGCACCACTAGCGGGAGGGACGAGCAGTACTTC	CASSTTSGRDEQYF
TRBV5-1	.	TRBJ2-3	.	TGCGCCAGCAGCTCCCAAAACATAGATACGCAGTATTTT	CASSSQNIDTQYF
TRBV24-1	.	TRBJ2-2	TRBD1	TGTGCCACCAGTGACTACGACAGGGACACCGGGGAGCTGTTTTTT	CATSDYDRDTGELFF
TRBV7-9	.	TRBJ2-7	TRBD1	TGTGCCAGCAGCTTAGGAGACAGGGATTGGGACGAGCAGTACTTC	CASSLGDRDWDEQYF
TRBV27	.	TRBJ1-2	TRBD1	TGTGCCAGCAGTCCCTACAGGGGGAACGACTATGGCTACACCTTC	CASSPYRGNDYGYTF
TRBV27	.	TRBJ2-7	.	TGTGCCAGCAGCGCTAGCTTGGGGGCAAATCTGTACGAGCAGTACTTC	CASSASLGANLYEQYF
TRBV19	.	TRBJ1-2	TRBD1	TGTGCCACTTTAGACAGGGCCCAGGGCTACACCTTC	CATLDRAQGYTF
TRBV6-5	.	TRBJ2-4	TRBD2	TGTGCCAGCAAAGTGGGAGGGCCGATCGAAAACATTCAGTACTTC	CASKVGGPIENIQYF
TRBV14	.	TRBJ2-3	TRBD1	TGTGCCAGCAGCCGAGAGACAGGGTTCACAGATACGCAGTATTTT	CASSRETGFTDTQYF
TRBV5-1	.	TRBJ2-3	TRBD2	TGCGCCAGCAGCTTGGGTACTAGCGGGAGTATAGATACGCAGTATTTT	CASSLGTSGSIDTQYF